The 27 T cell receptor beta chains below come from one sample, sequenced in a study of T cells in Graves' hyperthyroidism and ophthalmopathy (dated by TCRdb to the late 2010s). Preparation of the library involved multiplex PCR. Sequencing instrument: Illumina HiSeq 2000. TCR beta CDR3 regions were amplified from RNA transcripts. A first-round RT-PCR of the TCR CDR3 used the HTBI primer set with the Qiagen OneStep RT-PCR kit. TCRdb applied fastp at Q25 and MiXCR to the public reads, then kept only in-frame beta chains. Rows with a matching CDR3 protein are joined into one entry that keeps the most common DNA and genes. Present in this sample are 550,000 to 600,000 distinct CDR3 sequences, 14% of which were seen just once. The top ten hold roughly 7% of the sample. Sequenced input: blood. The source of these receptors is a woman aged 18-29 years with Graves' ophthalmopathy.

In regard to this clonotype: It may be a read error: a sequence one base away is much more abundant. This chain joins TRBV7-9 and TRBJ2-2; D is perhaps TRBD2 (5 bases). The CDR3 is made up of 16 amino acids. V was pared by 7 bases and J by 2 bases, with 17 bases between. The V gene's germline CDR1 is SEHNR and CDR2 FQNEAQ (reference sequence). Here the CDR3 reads CASTPILRGNTGELFF. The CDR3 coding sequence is TGTGCCAGCACTCCCATCCTCCGGGGAAACACCGGGGAGCTGTTTTTT.

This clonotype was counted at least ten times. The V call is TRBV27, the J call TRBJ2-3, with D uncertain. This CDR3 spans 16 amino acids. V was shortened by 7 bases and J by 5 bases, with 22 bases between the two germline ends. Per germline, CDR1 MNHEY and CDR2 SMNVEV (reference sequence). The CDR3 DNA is TGTGCCAGCAACCCGGCCCATATGGGTGACGGAGATACGCAGTATTTT. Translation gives CASNPAHMGDGDTQYF.

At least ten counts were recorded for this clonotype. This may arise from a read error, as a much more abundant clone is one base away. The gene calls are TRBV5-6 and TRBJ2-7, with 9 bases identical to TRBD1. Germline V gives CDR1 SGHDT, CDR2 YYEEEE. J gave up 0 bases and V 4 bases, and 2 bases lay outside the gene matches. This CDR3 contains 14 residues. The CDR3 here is CASSRTGASYEQYF. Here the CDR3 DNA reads TGTGCCAGCAGCCGGACAGGGGCCTCCTACGAGCAGTACTTC. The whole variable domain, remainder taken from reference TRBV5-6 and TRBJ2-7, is DAGVTQSPTHLIKTRGQQVTLRCSPKSGHDTVSWYQQALGQGPQFIFQYYEEEERQRGNFPDRFSGHQFPNYSSELNVNALLLGDSALYLCASSRTGASYEQYFGPGTRLTVT.

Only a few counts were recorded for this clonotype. The CDR3 DNA sequence: TGTGCCAGCAGCCCCTTGGGGGACTCGAGCTCCTACAATGAGCAGTTCTTC. As protein: CASSPLGDSSSYNEQFF. The chain recombines TRBV9 with TRBJ2-1; possibly TRBD2 for D (6 bases). Per germline, CDR1 SGDLS and CDR2 YYNGEE. CDR3 size: 17 residues. Trimming removed 4 bases from V and 0 bases from J, with 17 bases in between. The variable domain in full, completed from reference TRBV9 and TRBJ2-1, reads DSGVTQTPKHLITATGQRVTLRCSPRSGDLSVYWYQQSLDQGLQFLIQYYNGEERAKGNILERFSAQQFPDLHSELNLSSLELGDSALYFCASSPLGDSSSYNEQFFGPGTRLTVL.

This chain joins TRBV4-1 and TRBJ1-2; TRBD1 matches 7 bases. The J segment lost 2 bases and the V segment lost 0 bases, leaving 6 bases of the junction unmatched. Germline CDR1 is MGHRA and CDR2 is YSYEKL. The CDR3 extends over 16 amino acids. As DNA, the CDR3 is TGCGCCAGCAGCCAAGAAAGGGACAGTCTGAACTATGGCTACACCTTC. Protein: CASSQERDSLNYGYTF.

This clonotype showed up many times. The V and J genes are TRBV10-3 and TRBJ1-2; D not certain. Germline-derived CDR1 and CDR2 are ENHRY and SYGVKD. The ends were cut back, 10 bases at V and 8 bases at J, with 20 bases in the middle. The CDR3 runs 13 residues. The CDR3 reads CATPGVVGKGYTF. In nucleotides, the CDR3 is TGTGCCACCCCAGGTGTGGTAGGCAAGGGCTACACCTTC.

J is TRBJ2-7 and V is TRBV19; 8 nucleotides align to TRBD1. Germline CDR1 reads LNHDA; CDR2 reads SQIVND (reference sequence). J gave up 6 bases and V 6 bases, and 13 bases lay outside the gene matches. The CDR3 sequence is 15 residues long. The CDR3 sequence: CASSQSKQGASEQYF. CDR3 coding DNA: TGTGCCAGTAGCCAAAGTAAGCAGGGGGCTAGCGAGCAGTACTTC.

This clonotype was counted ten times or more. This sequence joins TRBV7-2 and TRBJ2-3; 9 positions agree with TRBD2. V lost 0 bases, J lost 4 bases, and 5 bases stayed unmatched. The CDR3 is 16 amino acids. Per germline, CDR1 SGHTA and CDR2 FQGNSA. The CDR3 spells CASSLAPSGVADTQYF. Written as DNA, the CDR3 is TGTGCCAGCAGCTTAGCCCCTAGCGGGGTGGCAGATACGCAGTATTTT. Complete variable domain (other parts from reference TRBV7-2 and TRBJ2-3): GAGVSQSPSNKVTEKGKDVELRCDPISGHTALYWYRQSLGQGLEFLIYFQGNSAPDKSGLPSDRFSAERTGGSVSTLTIQRTQQEDSAVYLCASSLAPSGVADTQYFGPGTRLTVL.

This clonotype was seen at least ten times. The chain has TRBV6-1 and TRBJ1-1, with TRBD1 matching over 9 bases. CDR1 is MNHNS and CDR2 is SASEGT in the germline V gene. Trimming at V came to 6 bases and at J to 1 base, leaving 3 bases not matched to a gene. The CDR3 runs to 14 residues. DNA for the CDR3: TGTGCCAGCAGCGCACAGGGGGCGAACACTGAAGCTTTCTTT. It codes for CASSAQGANTEAFF.

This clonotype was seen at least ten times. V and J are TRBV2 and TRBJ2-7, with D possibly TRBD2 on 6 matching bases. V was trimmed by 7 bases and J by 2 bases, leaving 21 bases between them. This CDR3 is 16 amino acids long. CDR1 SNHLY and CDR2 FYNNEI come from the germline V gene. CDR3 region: CASMTSPGGTTYEQYF. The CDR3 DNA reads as TGTGCCAGCATGACAAGCCCCGGGGGTACGACCTACGAGCAGTACTTC.

This CDR3 is CASSGPRTGATNYGYTF. The CDR3 DNA is TGTGCCAGTAGTGGTCCTCGGACAGGGGCGACTAACTATGGCTACACCTTC. The chain is built from TRBV19 and TRBJ1-2; TRBD1 matches 9 bases. The CDR3 sequence is 17 residues long. Germline assignment: CDR1 LNHDA and CDR2 SQIVND (reference sequence). V gave up 5 bases and J gave up 0 bases; unmatched junction bases: 10.

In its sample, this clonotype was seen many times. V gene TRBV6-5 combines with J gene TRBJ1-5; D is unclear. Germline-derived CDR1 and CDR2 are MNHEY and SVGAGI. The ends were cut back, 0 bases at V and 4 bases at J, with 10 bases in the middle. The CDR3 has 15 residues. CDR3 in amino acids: CASSYSGRGNQPQHF. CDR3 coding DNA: TGTGCCAGCAGTTACTCGGGGAGAGGGAATCAGCCCCAGCATTTT.

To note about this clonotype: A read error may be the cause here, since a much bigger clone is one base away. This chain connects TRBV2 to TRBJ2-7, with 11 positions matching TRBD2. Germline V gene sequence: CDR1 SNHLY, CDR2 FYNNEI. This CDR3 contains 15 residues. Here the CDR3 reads CASSDGTSGNYEQCF. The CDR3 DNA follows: TGTGCCAGCAGTGACGGGACTAGCGGAAACTACGAGCAGTGCTTC.

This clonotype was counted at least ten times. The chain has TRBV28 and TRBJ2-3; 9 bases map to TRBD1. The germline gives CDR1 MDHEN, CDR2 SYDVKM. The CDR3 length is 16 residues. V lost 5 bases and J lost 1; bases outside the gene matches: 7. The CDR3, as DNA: TGTGCCAGCAGTCCCCCCAGGGACAGGGGCACAGATACGCAGTATTTT. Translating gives CASSPPRDRGTDTQYF.

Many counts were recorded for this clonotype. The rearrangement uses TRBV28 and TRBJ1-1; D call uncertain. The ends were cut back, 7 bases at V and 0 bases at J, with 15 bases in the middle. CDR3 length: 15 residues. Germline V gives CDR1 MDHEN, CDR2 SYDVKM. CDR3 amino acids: CASTTPAGVNTEAFF. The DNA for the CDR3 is TGTGCCAGCACTACTCCGGCAGGCGTGAACACTGAAGCTTTCTTT.

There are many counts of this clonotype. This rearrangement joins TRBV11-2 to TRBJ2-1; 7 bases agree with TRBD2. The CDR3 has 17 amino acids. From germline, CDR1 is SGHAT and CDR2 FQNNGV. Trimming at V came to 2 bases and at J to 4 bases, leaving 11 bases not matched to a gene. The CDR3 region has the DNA TGTGCCAGCAGCTTACATGGCGGGGGAGGAGAGTACAATGAGCAGTTCTTC. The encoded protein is CASSLHGGGGEYNEQFF. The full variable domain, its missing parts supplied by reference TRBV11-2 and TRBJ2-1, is EAGVAQSPRYKIIEKRQSVAFWCNPISGHATLYWYQQILGQGPKLLIQFQNNGVVDDSQLPKDRFSAERLKGVDSTLKIQPAKLEDSAVYLCASSLHGGGGEYNEQFFGPGTRLTVL.

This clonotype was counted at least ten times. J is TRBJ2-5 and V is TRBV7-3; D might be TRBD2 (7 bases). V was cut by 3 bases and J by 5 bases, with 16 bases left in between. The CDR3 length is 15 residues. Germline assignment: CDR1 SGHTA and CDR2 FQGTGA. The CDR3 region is CASSFSRGGLETQYF. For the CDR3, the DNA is TGTGCCAGCAGCTTCTCAAGGGGGGGGTTGGAGACCCAGTACTTC.

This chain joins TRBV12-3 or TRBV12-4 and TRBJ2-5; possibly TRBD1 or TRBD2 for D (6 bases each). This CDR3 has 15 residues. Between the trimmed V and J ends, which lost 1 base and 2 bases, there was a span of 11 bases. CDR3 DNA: TGTGCCAGCAGTTTAGGTGGGGGGCTTCAAGAGACCCAGTACTTC. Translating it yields CASSLGGGLQETQYF.

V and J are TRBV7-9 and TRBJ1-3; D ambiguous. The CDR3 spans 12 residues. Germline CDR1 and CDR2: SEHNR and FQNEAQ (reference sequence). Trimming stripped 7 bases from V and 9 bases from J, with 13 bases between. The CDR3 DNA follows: TGTGCCAGCAACCTAAGGGAAGGCACCATATATTTT. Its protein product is CASNLREGTIYF. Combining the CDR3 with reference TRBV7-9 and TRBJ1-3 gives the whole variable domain DTGVSQNPRHKITKRGQNVTFRCDPISEHNRLYWYRQTLGQGPEFLTYFQNEAQLEKSRLLSDRFSAERPKGSFSTLEIQRTEQGDSAMYLCASNLREGTIYFGEGSWLTVV.

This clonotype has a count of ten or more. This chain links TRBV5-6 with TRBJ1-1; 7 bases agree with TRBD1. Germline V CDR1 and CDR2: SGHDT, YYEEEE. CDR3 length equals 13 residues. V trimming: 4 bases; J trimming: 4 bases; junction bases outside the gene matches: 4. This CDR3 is CASSRDRPTEAFF. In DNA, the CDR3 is TGTGCCAGCAGCCGGGACAGACCCACTGAAGCTTTCTTT.

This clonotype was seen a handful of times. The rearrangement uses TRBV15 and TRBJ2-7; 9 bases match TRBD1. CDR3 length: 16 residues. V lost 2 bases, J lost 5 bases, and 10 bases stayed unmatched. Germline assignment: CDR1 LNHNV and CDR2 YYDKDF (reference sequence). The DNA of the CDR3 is TGTGCCACCAGCAGACTTTATCCGGGACAGGGAGACGAGCAGTACTTC. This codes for CATSRLYPGQGDEQYF.

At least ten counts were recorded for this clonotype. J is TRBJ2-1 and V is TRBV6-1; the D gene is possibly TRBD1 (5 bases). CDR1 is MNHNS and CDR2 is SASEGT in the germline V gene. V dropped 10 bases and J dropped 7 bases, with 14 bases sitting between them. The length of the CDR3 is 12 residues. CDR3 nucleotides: TGTGCCACTGTATCAGGGCCAAATGAGCAGTTCTTC. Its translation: CATVSGPNEQFF.

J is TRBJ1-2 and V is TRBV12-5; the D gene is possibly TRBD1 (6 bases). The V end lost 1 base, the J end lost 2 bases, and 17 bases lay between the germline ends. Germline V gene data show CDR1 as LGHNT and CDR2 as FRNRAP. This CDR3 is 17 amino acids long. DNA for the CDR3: TGTGCTAGTGGTTTGGGAGGGACACCCACGCTGAACTATGGCTACACCTTC. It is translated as CASGLGGTPTLNYGYTF.

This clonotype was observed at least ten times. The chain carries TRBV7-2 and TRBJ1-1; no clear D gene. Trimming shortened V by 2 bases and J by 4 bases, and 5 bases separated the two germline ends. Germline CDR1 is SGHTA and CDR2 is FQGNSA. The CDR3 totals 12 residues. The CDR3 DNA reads TGTGCCAGCAGCTTATGGAGCACTGAAGCTTTCTTT. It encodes CASSLWSTEAFF.

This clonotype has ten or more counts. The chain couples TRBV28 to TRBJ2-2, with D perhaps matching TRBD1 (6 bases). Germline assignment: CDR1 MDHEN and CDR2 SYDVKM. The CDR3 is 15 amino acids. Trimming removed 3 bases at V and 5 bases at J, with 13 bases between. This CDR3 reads CASSFPQQGTGELFF. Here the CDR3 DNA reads TGTGCCAGCAGTTTCCCTCAACAGGGTACCGGGGAGCTGTTTTTT.

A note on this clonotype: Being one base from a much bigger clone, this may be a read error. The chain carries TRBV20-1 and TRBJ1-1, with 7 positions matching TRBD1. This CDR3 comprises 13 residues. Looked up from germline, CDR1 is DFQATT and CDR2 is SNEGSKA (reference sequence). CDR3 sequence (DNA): TGCAGTGCAAGAGGGGGCGACGTCACTGAAGCTTTCTTT. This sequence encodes CSARGGDVTEAFF.

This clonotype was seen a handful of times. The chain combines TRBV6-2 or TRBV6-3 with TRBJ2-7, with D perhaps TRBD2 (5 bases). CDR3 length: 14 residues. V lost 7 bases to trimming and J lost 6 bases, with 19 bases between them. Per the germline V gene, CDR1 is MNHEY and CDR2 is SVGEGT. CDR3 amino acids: CASTVRGGLLEQYF. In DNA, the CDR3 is TGTGCCAGCACAGTGCGTGGCGGACTGCTCGAGCAGTACTTC.